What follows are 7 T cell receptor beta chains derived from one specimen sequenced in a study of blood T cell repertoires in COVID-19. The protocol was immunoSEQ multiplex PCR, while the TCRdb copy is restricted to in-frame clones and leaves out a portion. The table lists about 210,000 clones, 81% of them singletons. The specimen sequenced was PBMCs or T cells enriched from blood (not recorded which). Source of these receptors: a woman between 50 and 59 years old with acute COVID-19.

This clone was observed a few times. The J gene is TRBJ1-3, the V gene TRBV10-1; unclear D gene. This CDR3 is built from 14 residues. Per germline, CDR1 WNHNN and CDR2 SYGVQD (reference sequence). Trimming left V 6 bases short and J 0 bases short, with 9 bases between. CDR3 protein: CASSNEGSGNTIYF. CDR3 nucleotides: TGCGCCAGCAGCAACGAGGGCTCTGGAAACACCATATATTTT.

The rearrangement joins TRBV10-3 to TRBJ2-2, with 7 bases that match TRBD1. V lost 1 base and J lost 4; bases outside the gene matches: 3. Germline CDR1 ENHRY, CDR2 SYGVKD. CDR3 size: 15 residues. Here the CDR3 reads CAISEWGQITGELFF. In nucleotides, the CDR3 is TGTGCCATCAGTGAGTGGGGACAGATCACCGGGGAGCTGTTTTTT.

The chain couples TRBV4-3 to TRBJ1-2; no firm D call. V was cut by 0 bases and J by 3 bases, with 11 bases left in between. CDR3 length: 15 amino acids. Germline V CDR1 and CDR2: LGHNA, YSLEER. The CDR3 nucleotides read TGCGCCAGCAGCCAAGAAATCCAGGCATACTATGGCTACACCTTC. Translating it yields CASSQEIQAYYGYTF.

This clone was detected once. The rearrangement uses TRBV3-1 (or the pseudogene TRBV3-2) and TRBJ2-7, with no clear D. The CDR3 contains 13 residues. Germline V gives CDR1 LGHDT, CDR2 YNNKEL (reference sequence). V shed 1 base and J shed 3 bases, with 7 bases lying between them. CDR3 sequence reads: CASSQGSYYEQYF. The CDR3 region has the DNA TGTGCCAGCAGCCAAGGTTCCTACTACGAGCAGTACTTC.

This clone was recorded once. CDR3 coding DNA: TGTGCCAGCAGCTTGCCTAGCGCAAGAGGGGATACGCAGTATTTT. Translation gives CASSLPSARGDTQYF. The chain uses TRBV5-4 and TRBJ2-3, with D tentatively TRBD2 (6 bases). Trimming took off 1 base at V and 6 bases at J, with 15 bases between the two ends. This CDR3 comprises 15 residues. CDR1 is SGHNT and CDR2 is YYREEE in the germline V gene (reference sequence).

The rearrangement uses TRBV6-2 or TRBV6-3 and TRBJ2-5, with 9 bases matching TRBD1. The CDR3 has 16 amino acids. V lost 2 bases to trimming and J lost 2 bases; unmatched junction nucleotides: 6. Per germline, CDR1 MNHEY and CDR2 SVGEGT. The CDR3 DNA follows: TGTGCCAGCAGTTACCTATCAGGGACAGGGCAAGAGACCCAGTACTTC. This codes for CASSYLSGTGQETQYF.

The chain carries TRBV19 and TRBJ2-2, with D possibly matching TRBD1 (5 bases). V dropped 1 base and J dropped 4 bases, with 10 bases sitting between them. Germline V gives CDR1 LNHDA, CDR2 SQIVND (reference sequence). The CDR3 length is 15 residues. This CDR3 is CASSIGEGVTGELFF. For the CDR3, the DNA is TGTGCCAGTAGTATAGGGGAAGGGGTCACCGGGGAGCTGTTTTTT. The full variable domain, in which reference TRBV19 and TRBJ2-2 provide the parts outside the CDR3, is DGGITQSPKYLFRKEGQNVTLSCEQNLNHDAMYWYRQDPGQGLRLIYYSQIVNDFQKGDIAEGYSVSREKKESFPLTVTSAQKNPTAFYLCASSIGEGVTGELFFGEGSRLTVL.